Listed below are T cell receptor beta chains from one sample, sequenced in a study of somatic mutations in cytotoxic T cells in rheumatoid arthritis. Sequencing used immunoSEQ multiplex PCR; TCRdb keeps in-frame clones, though not all of them. The sample consists of about 16,000 clones, nearly 80% of them appearing once. Specimen: CD8+ T cells sorted from blood. Receptors were obtained from an adult with rheumatoid arthritis. Each CDR3 is given with its conserved first and last residue. The order of the fields is clone size, D gene, J gene, V gene, CDR3 protein, CDR3 DNA. A D gene is named only where the DNA matches it firmly. A clone size is listed for some rows: how often the clone was seen (once, few, many), or a class if it is expanded.

clone_size: .
d_call: .
j_call: TRBJ1-2
v_call: TRBV7-9
cdr3_aa: CASSLSLGSAASYTF
cdr3_nt: TGTGCCAGCAGCTTATCCCTTGGGTCAGCAGCCAGCTACACCTTC

clone_size: .
d_call: .
j_call: TRBJ1-2
v_call: TRBV29-1
cdr3_aa: CSVEGARGYTF
cdr3_nt: TGCAGCGTTGAGGGGGCGCGAGGCTACACCTTC

clone_size: .
d_call: TRBD2
j_call: TRBJ2-7
v_call: TRBV11-2
cdr3_aa: CASSLNSGAEFYEQYF
cdr3_nt: TGTGCCAGCAGCTTAAATAGCGGGGCTGAGTTCTACGAGCAGTACTTC

clone_size: .
d_call: .
j_call: TRBJ1-6
v_call: TRBV6-5
cdr3_aa: CASSYGDSPLHF
cdr3_nt: TGTGCCAGCAGTTACGGGGATTCACCCCTCCACTTT

clone_size: .
d_call: TRBD1
j_call: TRBJ1-4
v_call: TRBV28
cdr3_aa: CASSFGGTANEKLFF
cdr3_nt: TGTGCCAGCAGTTTTGGCGGGACAGCTAATGAAAAACTGTTTTTT

clone_size: .
d_call: .
j_call: TRBJ2-7
v_call: TRBV27
cdr3_aa: CASAQQVLGSYEQYF
cdr3_nt: TGTGCCAGCGCCCAACAGGTCCTCGGATCCTACGAGCAGTACTTC

clone_size: few
d_call: TRBD2
j_call: TRBJ2-3
v_call: TRBV6-4
cdr3_aa: CASSTRGGTDTQYF
cdr3_nt: TGTGCCAGCAGTACTCGCGGGGGTACAGATACGCAGTATTTT

clone_size: .
d_call: TRBD1
j_call: TRBJ2-1
v_call: TRBV6-1
cdr3_aa: CAITTGYGNEQFF
cdr3_nt: TGTGCCATCACGACAGGGTATGGGAATGAGCAGTTCTTC

clone_size: few
d_call: .
j_call: TRBJ1-6
v_call: TRBV10-1
cdr3_aa: CASRGRENSPLHF
cdr3_nt: TGCGCCAGCAGAGGACGGGAAAATTCACCCCTCCACTTT

clone_size: once
d_call: TRBD2
j_call: TRBJ2-1
v_call: TRBV7-6
cdr3_aa: CASSLARERGDSYNEQFF
cdr3_nt: TGTGCCAGCAGCTTAGCTCGTGAGCGGGGGGACTCCTACAATGAGCAGTTCTTC

clone_size: .
d_call: TRBD2
j_call: TRBJ2-2
v_call: TRBV6-1
cdr3_aa: CASSALALAGGPDTGELFF
cdr3_nt: TGTGCCAGCAGTGCCCTAGCGCTAGCGGGGGGGCCCGACACCGGGGAGCTGTTTTTT

clone_size: .
d_call: .
j_call: TRBJ2-3
v_call: TRBV14
cdr3_aa: CASSQVLPTDTQYF
cdr3_nt: TGTGCCAGCAGCCAAGTACTCCCCACAGATACGCAGTATTTT

clone_size: once
d_call: .
j_call: TRBJ2-3
v_call: TRBV14
cdr3_aa: CASSPSVDRGTDTQYF
cdr3_nt: TGTGCCAGCAGCCCAAGCGTCGATAGGGGCACAGATACGCAGTATTTT

clone_size: few
d_call: .
j_call: TRBJ1-1
v_call: TRBV7-9
cdr3_aa: CASSLAMGEAFF
cdr3_nt: TGTGCCAGCAGCTTAGCAATGGGTGAAGCTTTCTTT